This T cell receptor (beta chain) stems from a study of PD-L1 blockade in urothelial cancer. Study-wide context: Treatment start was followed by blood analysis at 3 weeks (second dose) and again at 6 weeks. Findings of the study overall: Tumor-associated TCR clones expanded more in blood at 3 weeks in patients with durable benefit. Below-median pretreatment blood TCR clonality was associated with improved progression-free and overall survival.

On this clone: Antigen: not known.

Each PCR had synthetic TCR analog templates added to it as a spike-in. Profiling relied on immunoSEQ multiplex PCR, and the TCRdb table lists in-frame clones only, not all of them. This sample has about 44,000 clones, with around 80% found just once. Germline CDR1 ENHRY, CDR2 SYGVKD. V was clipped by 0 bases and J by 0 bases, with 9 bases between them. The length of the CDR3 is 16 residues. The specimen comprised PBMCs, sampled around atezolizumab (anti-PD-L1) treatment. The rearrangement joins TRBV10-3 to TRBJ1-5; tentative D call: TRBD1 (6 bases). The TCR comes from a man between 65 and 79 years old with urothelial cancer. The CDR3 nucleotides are TGTGCCATCAGTGAGTCTGGCAGGGGTAGCAATCAGCCCCAGCATTTT. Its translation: CAISESGRGSNQPQHF.